A selection of T cell receptor beta chains follows, all from one sample in a study of CD8+ T cells in alopecia areata. Assay used: immunoSEQ multiplex PCR; TCRdb lists only in-frame clones, some missing. The sample has over 150,000 clones; around three fifths are singletons. The input for sequencing was CD4+ T cells sorted from blood, taken at week 24, from a patient treated with tofacitinib. These receptors were taken from a human donor with alopecia areata. The conserved cysteine and the conserved F or W are not part of the CDR3 here. The order of the fields is V gene, CDR3 protein.

V gene: TRBV29-1
CDR3 protein: SVSSGGTGVYNEQF

V gene: TRBV29-1
CDR3 protein: SVVWMNYGYT

V gene: TRBV21-1
CDR3 protein: ASSKEEPSGRYT

V gene: TRBV29-1
CDR3 protein: SVEVARQKNTEAF

V gene: TRBV25-1
CDR3 protein: ASSDGDRGSADTQY

V gene: TRBV29-1
CDR3 protein: SVVVDRGYYEQY

V gene: TRBV14
CDR3 protein: ASSPGHKNIQY

V gene: TRBV1
CDR3 protein: TSSQPGTHSYEQY

V gene: TRBV30
CDR3 protein: AWSVGGDYGYT

V gene: TRBV6-5
CDR3 protein: ASKERGLIDTQY

V gene: TRBV2
CDR3 protein: ASSERVRGNQPQH

V gene: TRBV4-1
CDR3 protein: ASSTGIQNTEAF

V gene: TRBV2
CDR3 protein: ASSEVAGASNEQF

V gene: TRBV6-5
CDR3 protein: ASSRNTEAF

V gene: TRBV30
CDR3 protein: AWDRDRGYT

V gene: TRBV25-1
CDR3 protein: ASGIGRSYEQY

V gene: TRBV30
CDR3 protein: AWSLAGETQY

V gene: TRBV6-5
CDR3 protein: ASSPLDSYTGELF